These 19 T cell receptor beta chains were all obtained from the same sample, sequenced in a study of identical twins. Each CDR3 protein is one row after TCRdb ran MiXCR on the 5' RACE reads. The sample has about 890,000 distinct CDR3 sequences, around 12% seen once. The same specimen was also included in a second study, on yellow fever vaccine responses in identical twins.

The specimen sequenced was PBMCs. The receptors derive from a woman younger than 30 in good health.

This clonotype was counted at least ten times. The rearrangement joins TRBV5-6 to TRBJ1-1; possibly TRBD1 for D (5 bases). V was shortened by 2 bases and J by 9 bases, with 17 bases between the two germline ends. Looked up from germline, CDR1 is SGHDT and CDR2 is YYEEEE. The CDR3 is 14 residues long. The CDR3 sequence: CASSFNQGATKAFF. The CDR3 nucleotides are TGTGCCAGCAGCTTCAATCAGGGCGCAACAAAAGCTTTCTTT. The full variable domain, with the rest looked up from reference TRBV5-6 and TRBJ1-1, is DAGVTQSPTHLIKTRGQQVTLRCSPKSGHDTVSWYQQALGQGPQFIFQYYEEEERQRGNFPDRFSGHQFPNYSSELNVNALLLGDSALYLCASSFNQGATKAFFGQGTRLTVV.

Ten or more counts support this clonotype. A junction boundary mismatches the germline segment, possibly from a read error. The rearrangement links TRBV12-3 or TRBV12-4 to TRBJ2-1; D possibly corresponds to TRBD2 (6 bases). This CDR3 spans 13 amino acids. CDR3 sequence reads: CASRLADHNEQFF. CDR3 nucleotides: TGTGCCAGCAGGTTAGCGGATCACAATGAGCAGTTCTTC.

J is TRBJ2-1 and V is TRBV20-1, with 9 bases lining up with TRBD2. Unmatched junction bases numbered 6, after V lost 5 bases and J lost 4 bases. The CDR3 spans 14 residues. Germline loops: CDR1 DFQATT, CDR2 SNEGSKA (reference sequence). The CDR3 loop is CSAGRGGGYNEQFF. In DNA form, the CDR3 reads TGCAGTGCTGGCCGCGGGGGGGGATACAATGAGCAGTTCTTC.

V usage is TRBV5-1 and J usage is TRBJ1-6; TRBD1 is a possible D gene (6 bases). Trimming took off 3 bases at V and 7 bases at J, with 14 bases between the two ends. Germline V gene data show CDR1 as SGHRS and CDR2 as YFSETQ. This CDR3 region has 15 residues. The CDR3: CASSSGATTNSPLHF. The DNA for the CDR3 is TGCGCCAGCAGCTCAGGGGCGACTACGAATTCACCCCTCCACTTT.

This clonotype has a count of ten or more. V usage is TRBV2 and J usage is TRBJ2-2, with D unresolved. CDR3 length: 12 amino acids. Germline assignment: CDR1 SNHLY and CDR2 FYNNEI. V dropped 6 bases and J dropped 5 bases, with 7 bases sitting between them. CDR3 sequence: CASRQQTGELFF. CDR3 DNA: TGTGCCAGCAGGCAACAAACCGGGGAGCTGTTTTTT.

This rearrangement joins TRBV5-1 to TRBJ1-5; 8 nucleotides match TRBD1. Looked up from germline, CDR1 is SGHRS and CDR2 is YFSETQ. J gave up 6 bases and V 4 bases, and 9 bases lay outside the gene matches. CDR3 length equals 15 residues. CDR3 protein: CASSRDRGATQPQHF. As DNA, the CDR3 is TGCGCCAGCAGCAGAGACAGGGGCGCGACTCAGCCCCAGCATTTT.

The CDR3 loop reads CSVEDGSSYNEQFF. The CDR3 nucleotides read TGCAGCGTTGAAGACGGTAGCTCCTACAATGAGCAGTTCTTC. The J gene is TRBJ2-1, the V gene TRBV29-1; no definite D call. The CDR3 is made up of 14 amino acids. Looked up from germline, CDR1 is SQVTM and CDR2 is ANQGSEA. Trimming took 0 bases from V and 0 from J, leaving 6 bases between them.

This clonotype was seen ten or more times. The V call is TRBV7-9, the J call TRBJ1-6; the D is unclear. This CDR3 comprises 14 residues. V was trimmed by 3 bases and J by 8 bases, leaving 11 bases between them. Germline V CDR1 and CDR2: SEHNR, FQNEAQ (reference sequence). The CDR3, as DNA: TGTGCCAGCAGCTTCACAGCTCGGGATTCACCCCTCCACTTT. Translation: CASSFTARDSPLHF.

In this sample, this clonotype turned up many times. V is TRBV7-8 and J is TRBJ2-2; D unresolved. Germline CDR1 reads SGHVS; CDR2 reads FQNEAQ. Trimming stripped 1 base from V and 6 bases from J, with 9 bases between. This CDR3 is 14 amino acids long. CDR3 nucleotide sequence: TGTGCCAGCAGCTTAGTTTTTATCGCCGGGGAGCTGTTTTTT. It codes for CASSLVFIAGELFF.

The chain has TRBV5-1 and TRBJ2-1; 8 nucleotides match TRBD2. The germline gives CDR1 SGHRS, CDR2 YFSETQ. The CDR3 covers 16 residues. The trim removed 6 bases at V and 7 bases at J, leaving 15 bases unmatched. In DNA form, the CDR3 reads TGCGCCAGCAACGCAGAGGGGACTAGGGCAATAAATGAGCAGTTCTTC. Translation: CASNAEGTRAINEQFF.

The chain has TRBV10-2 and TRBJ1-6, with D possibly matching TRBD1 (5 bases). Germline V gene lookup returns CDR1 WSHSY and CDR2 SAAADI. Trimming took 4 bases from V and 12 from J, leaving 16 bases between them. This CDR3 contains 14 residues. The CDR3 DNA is TGCGCCAGCAGTGCGGGGGACGTTCTAGGACCCCTCCACTTT. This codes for CASSAGDVLGPLHF.

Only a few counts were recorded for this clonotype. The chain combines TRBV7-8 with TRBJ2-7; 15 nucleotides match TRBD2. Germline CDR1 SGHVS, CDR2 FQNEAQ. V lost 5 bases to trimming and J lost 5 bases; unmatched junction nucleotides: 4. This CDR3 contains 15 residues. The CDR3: CASSLRTSGRDEQYF. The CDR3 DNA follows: TGTGCCAGCAGCCTCCGGACTAGCGGGAGGGACGAGCAGTACTTC.

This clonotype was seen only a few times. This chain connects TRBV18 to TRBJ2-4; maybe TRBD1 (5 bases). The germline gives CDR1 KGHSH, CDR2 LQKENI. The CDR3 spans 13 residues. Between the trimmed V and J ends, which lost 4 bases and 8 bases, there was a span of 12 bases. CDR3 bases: TGTGCCAGCTCACTCAAGCAGGGTGACATTCAGTACTTC. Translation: CASSLKQGDIQYF.

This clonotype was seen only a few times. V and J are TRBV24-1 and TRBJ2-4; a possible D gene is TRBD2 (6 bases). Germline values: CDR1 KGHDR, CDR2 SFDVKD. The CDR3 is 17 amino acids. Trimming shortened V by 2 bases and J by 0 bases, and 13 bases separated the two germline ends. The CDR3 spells CATSDSQGGRAKNIQYF. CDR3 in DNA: TGTGCCACCAGTGATTCCCAGGGAGGCAGAGCCAAAAACATTCAGTACTTC.

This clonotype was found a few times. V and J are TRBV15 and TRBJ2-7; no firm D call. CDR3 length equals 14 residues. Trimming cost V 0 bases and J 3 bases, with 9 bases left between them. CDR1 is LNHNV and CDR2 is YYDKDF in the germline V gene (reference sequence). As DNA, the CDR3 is TGTGCCACCAGCAGAGATAGGCAACTCTACGAGCAGTACGTC. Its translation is CATSRDRQLYEQYV.

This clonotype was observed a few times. The CDR3 loop is CASTSGTYEQYF. The CDR3 DNA follows: TGTGCCAGCACTAGCGGAACCTACGAGCAGTACTTC. The gene calls are TRBV2 and TRBJ2-7, with 7 bases that match TRBD2. V was clipped by 7 bases and J by 2 bases; unmatched bases: 2. Germline-derived CDR1 and CDR2 are SNHLY and FYNNEI. The CDR3 has 12 amino acids.

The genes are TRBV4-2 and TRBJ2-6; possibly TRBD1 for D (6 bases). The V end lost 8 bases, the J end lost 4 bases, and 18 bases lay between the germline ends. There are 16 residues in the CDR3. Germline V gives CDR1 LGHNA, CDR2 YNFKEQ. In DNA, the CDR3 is TGTGCCAGCGCGCCAGGGGTCCTCTCCGGGGCCAACGTCCTGACTTTC. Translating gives CASAPGVLSGANVLTF.

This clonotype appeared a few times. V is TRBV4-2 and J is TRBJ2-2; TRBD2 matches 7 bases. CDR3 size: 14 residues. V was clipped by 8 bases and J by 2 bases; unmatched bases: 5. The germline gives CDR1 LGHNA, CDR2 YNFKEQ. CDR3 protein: CASPGLLNTGELFF. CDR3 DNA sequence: TGTGCCAGCCCGGGACTACTCAACACCGGGGAGCTGTTTTTT.

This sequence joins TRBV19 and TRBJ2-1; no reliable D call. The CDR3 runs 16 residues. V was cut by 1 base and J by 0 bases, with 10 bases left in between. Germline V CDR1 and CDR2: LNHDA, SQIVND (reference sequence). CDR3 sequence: CASSIGAPLSYNEQFF. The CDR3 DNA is TGTGCCAGTAGTATAGGTGCCCCCCTCTCCTACAATGAGCAGTTCTTC.